This T cell receptor beta chain was found in a study of T cell repertoires in cytomegalovirus infection. This clonotype has just a few counts. One entry per CDR3 protein, called by TCRdb with MiXCR from the reads. The top ten clones hold roughly 13% of a sample with nearly 450,000 distinct CDR3 sequences, roughly 31% of them seen once. Sequencing was carried out using PBMCs. The TCR sequence derives from a human donor in good health (CMV status not recorded). Some clones in this sample may be carry-over from other donors' samples.

The CDR3 nucleotides read TGTGCCAGCAGCTTGGACAGGGAGGGAAAACTGTTTTTT. Translating it yields CASSLDREGKLFF. The genes are TRBV5-4 and TRBJ1-4; possible D gene TRBD1, 6 bases. The V gene lost 0 bases and the J gene lost 10 bases, with 10 bases spanning the gap. The CDR3 runs to 13 residues. Germline V gives CDR1 SGHNT, CDR2 YYREEE (reference sequence).